A single sample gave rise to the 11 T cell receptor beta chains below, sequenced in a study of blood T cell repertoires in COVID-19. Using immunoSEQ multiplex PCR, the repertoire was profiled, and TCRdb retains in-frame clones only, with some absent. The sample has 350,000 to 550,000 clones; roughly 90% are singletons. The source material was peripheral blood. The source is a woman between 25 and 40 years old with acute or convalescent COVID-19.

J is TRBJ1-1 and V is TRBV5-1; 12 nucleotides line up with TRBD1. J was trimmed by 5 bases and V by 4 bases; bases with no gene match: 15. Germline assignment: CDR1 SGHRS and CDR2 YFSETQ. The CDR3 spans 18 residues. CDR3 sequence reads: CASSPEGTGGAGRTEAFF. The CDR3 DNA reads as TGCGCCAGCAGCCCGGAGGGGACAGGGGGCGCGGGAAGGACTGAAGCTTTCTTT.

The V and J genes are TRBV12-3 or TRBV12-4 and TRBJ1-2; 9 nucleotides align to TRBD1. V shed 7 bases, J shed 6 bases, and the junction held 6 bases outside the gene matches. The CDR3 has 13 amino acids. CDR3 protein: CASTWTGEDGYTF. The CDR3 bases are TGTGCCAGCACCTGGACAGGGGAGGATGGCTACACCTTC.

This sequence joins TRBV13 and TRBJ2-7; TRBD1 matches 7 bases. Germline CDR1 reads PRHDT; CDR2 reads FYEKMQ (reference sequence). V lost 4 bases, J lost 1 base, and 4 bases stayed unmatched. The CDR3 has 14 residues. The CDR3 here is CASSSRDSSYEQYF. CDR3 nucleotide sequence: TGTGCCAGCAGCTCCCGGGACAGTTCCTACGAGCAGTACTTC. Variable domain in full (rest from reference TRBV13 and TRBJ2-7): AAGVIQSPRHLIKEKRETATLKCYPIPRHDTVYWYQQGPGQDPQFLISFYEKMQSDKGSIPDRFSAQQFSDYHSELNMSSLELGDSALYFCASSSRDSSYEQYFGPGTRLTVT.

The genes are TRBV18 and TRBJ2-2; TRBD1 might be the D (6 bases). The germline V and J ends were trimmed by 3 bases and 6 bases, with 14 bases remaining between them. Per the germline V gene, CDR1 is KGHSH and CDR2 is LQKENI. The CDR3 consists of 15 residues. This chain's CDR3 is CASSPGDIRAGELFF. CDR3 sequence (DNA): TGTGCCAGCTCACCGGGGGACATAAGGGCCGGGGAGCTGTTTTTT.

V and J are TRBV5-1 and TRBJ2-7; tentative D call: TRBD1 (6 bases). The CDR3 totals 15 residues. Looked up from germline, CDR1 is SGHRS and CDR2 is YFSETQ. Trimming took 3 bases from V and 6 from J, leaving 19 bases between them. CDR3 coding DNA: TGCGCCAGCAGCTATTCGACAGGCCCCGGAGGCGAGCAGTACTTC. Its protein product is CASSYSTGPGGEQYF.

CDR3 protein: CASSLMPWGEEEQYF. The CDR3, as DNA: TGTGCCAGCAGCCTTATGCCGTGGGGAGAGGAGGAGCAGTACTTC. The chain is built from TRBV11-1 and TRBJ2-7; D possibly corresponds to TRBD2 (5 bases). The CDR3 spans 15 residues. Germline CDR1 is SGHAT and CDR2 is FQDESV (reference sequence). V dropped 5 bases and J dropped 7 bases, with 21 bases sitting between them.

J is TRBJ2-5 and V is TRBV12-3 or TRBV12-4; D ambiguous. Trimming removed 1 base at V and 4 bases at J, with 7 bases between. CDR3 length: 13 amino acids. CDR3 residues: CASSLVVPETQYF. The CDR3, as DNA: TGTGCCAGCAGTTTAGTAGTCCCAGAGACCCAGTACTTC.

The genes are TRBV5-1 and TRBJ2-5; 7 nucleotides match TRBD2. V dropped 3 bases and J dropped 2; count of bases not matched to a gene: 4. The CDR3 is 14 amino acids. CDR1 and CDR2 (germline): SGHRS, YFSETQ. This CDR3 is CASSYSGEQETQYF. The CDR3 coding sequence is TGCGCCAGCAGCTACAGCGGGGAACAAGAGACCCAGTACTTC.

The V and J genes are TRBV6-1 and TRBJ1-3; 7 nucleotides match TRBD1. The CDR3 contains 16 residues. From germline, CDR1 is MNHNS and CDR2 SASEGT. The V gene end was trimmed by 1 base and the J gene end by 2 bases; junction bases not matched to a gene: 5. The CDR3 region is CASSEVEDRTGNTIYF. The CDR3 DNA reads as TGTGCCAGCAGTGAAGTAGAGGACAGGACTGGAAACACCATATATTTT.

CDR3: CASSSPGGRTGELFF. The CDR3 DNA reads TGTGCCAGCAGCTCCCCGGGGGGGAGGACCGGGGAGCTGTTTTTT. This chain uses TRBV7-8 with TRBJ2-2; 8 bases are a match to TRBD2. The CDR3 has 15 residues. V was clipped by 4 bases and J by 5 bases; unmatched bases: 6. Germline CDR1 SGHVS, CDR2 FQNEAQ.

The rearrangement links TRBV3-1 (or the pseudogene TRBV3-2) to TRBJ1-6; D is perhaps TRBD1 (6 bases). CDR3 length equals 15 residues. CDR1 and CDR2 (germline): LGHDT, YNNKEL (reference sequence). Trimming took off 3 bases at V and 10 bases at J, with 16 bases between the two ends. The CDR3, as DNA: TGTGCCAGCAGCCAGTCGGACAGTCCGGGGTCACCCCTCCACTTT. Its translation: CASSQSDSPGSPLHF.